This TCR beta chain was recorded in a study of blood T cell repertoires in COVID-19. Study-level information: From T cells, B-cell-depleted T cells, or PBMCs came the material, which was cDNA or gDNA.

The repertoire was sequenced with immunoSEQ multiplex PCR; TCRdb's copy has only in-frame clones and lacks some. The table lists around 420,000 clones, over 75% of them singletons, with 2% to 2.5% in the top ten. Germline values: CDR1 MNHEY, CDR2 SMNVEV (reference sequence). CDR3 size: 16 residues. V was trimmed by 2 bases and J by 4 bases, leaving 17 bases between them. Cohorts were assigned according to the clinical history that participants reported. Sequencing input: PBMCs or T cells enriched from blood (not recorded which). The TCR comes from a woman in her 40s with acute COVID-19. The chain recombines TRBV27 with TRBJ1-1; D may be TRBD1 (5 bases). The CDR3 sequence is CASSLGPFYRSTEAFF. The CDR3 nucleotides are TGTGCCAGCAGTTTAGGGCCCTTCTACAGGTCCACTGAAGCTTTCTTT.